The rows below give T cell receptor beta chains drawn from one sample of a study of blood T cell repertoires in COVID-19. This table comes from immunoSEQ multiplex PCR, and its TCRdb copy is limited to in-frame clones, with some not included. The table includes 55,000 to 80,000 clones, around four fifths detected once. Sequencing was done on a sample of peripheral blood. All receptors come from a human donor in a cohort sampled during active COVID-19. The CDR3 runs from the conserved cysteine through the conserved F or W.

13 TRBV2 CASNRQLDQPQHF
15 TRBV18 CASSYGTDFNEKLFF
18 TRBV28 CASSLGSLAGGRADTQYF
15 TRBV6-5 CASSNRDRGDREAFF
14 TRBV30 CAWSRGAGANVLTF
16 TRBV28 CASSLGGGGSGNTIYF
14 TRBV5-1 CASSLGTAAGELFF
17 TRBV3-1/TRBV3-2 CASSQRGTSGVVYEQYF
15 TRBV3-1/TRBV3-2 CASSHTLRGFDTQYF
16 TRBV11-2 CASSDPGRGGVETQYF
13 TRBV24-1 CATQGAVTDTQYF
16 TRBV6-5 CASSYDSLPTNEKLFF
12 TRBV6-5 CASRQLFTEAFF
15 TRBV19 CASTGRQGTNQPQHF
15 TRBV4-2 CASSQSGGGADTQYF
15 TRBV4-1 CASSHTGTGGNTIYF
18 TRBV5-8 CASSPHRRPGLAGFRQYF
13 TRBV5-1 CASSFGTGDEQFF
13 TRBV5-4 CASSFPSSDTQYF
15 TRBV9 CASSVGTGAGEKLFF
15 TRBV11-2 CASSFGQTASSPLHF
14 TRBV19 CASSKRGGTDTQYF
14 TRBV7-9 CASSLGGTGNGYTF
13 TRBV14 CASSQTVSEKLFF
15 TRBV7-8 CASRSRTGSTSPLHF
13 TRBV6-5 CASSWGGLNEQFF
17 TRBV19 CASSISAGTAYNSPLHF
12 TRBV6-2/TRBV6-3 CASSYPSDTQYF
11 TRBV7-8 CASREDTEAFF
15 TRBV7-9 CASSPTAATNEKLFF
15 TRBV2 CASSESSGGAHEQFF
18 TRBV5-1 CASSLDTAGWPTNEKLFF
10 TRBV29-1 CSVGVGKLFF